This is a list of T cell receptor beta chains from one sample in a study of blood T cell repertoires in COVID-19. This table comes from immunoSEQ multiplex PCR, and its TCRdb copy is limited to in-frame clones, with some not included. The repertoire holds under 350,000 clones, roughly 90% seen once, with roughly 7% in the top ten. Specimen: peripheral blood. These receptor sequences come from a woman aged 25 to 39 with COVID-19, enrolled during active disease. Both conserved end residues are part of each CDR3. Each record gives: clone size, V gene, J gene, D gene, CDR3 protein, CDR3 DNA. A D gene is named only where the DNA matches it firmly. Some rows have no size entry. The others give once, few or many, or a class for an expanded clone.

.	TRBV7-2	TRBJ2-3	TRBD2	CASSLDLAGGGDTQYF	TGTGCCAGCAGCTTAGATCTAGCGGGAGGGGGAGATACGCAGTATTTT
few	TRBV4-3	TRBJ2-1	.	CASSLRHEQFF	TGCGCCAGCAGCCTACGACACGAGCAGTTCTTC
.	TRBV7-9	TRBJ2-3	.	CASSNGWGSDTQYF	TGTGCCAGCAGTAATGGATGGGGCTCAGATACGCAGTATTTT
.	TRBV28	TRBJ1-1	.	CASRPQGSYTEAFF	TGTGCCAGCAGGCCCCAGGGGTCTTACACTGAAGCTTTCTTT
.	TRBV29-1	TRBJ1-2	.	CSVTGTPNYGYTF	TGCAGCGTTACCGGGACTCCTAACTATGGCTACACCTTC
.	TRBV14	TRBJ2-3	TRBD1	CASSHGGQARTDTQYF	TGTGCCAGCAGCCACGGGGGACAGGCTCGCACAGATACGCAGTATTTT
.	TRBV7-2	TRBJ2-1	.	CASSFPGLVNEQFF	TGTGCCAGCAGCTTTCCGGGACTTGTCAATGAGCAGTTCTTC
.	TRBV6-5	TRBJ2-7	.	CASSREVSYEQYF	TGTGCCAGCAGTAGGGAGGTCTCCTACGAGCAGTACTTC
.	TRBV2	TRBJ2-3	TRBD2	CATSSGRYTDTQYF	TGTGCCACCTCTTCCGGGAGGTACACAGATACGCAGTATTTT
.	TRBV3-1/TRBV3-2	TRBJ2-7	.	CASSQDTGYEQYF	TGTGCCAGCAGCCAAGATACAGGCTACGAGCAGTACTTC
.	TRBV3-1/TRBV3-2	TRBJ2-7	.	CASTLCRERVSYEQYF	TGTGCCAGCACCCTCTGTCGGGAGAGGGTCTCCTACGAGCAGTACTTC
.	TRBV7-3	TRBJ1-6	.	CASSLQGPNSPLHF	TGTGCCAGCAGCCTACAGGGTCCGAATTCACCCCTCCACTTT
few	TRBV18	TRBJ1-1	.	CASSPGKGGRTEAFF	TGTGCCAGCTCACCAGGCAAGGGAGGGAGGACTGAAGCTTTCTTT
.	TRBV3-1/TRBV3-2	TRBJ2-5	TRBD2	CASSQGLADQETQYF	TGTGCCAGCAGCCAAGGACTAGCGGACCAAGAGACCCAGTACTTC
once	TRBV5-4	TRBJ1-1	.	CASSALGDTEAFF	TGTGCCAGCAGTGCCCTCGGGGACACTGAAGCTTTCTTT
.	TRBV10-3	TRBJ2-5	TRBD1	CAISPDRGRGETQYF	TGTGCCATCAGCCCAGACAGGGGGCGCGGGGAGACCCAGTACTTC
once	TRBV3-1/TRBV3-2	TRBJ1-2	.	CASSYFQGHYGYTF	TGTGCCAGCAGCTATTTTCAGGGGCACTATGGCTACACCTTC
.	TRBV4-1	TRBJ1-3	.	CASSSQTVLSGNTIYF	TGCGCCAGCAGCTCCCAGACAGTCCTCTCTGGAAACACCATATATTTT
few	TRBV5-1	TRBJ1-6	.	CASSLGQEDSPLHF	TGCGCCAGCAGCTTGGGACAGGAAGATTCACCCCTCCACTTT
.	TRBV25-1	TRBJ2-7	.	CASSEVPYYEQYF	TGTGCCAGCAGTGAAGTCCCCTACTACGAGCAGTACTTC
once	TRBV21-1	TRBJ2-4	.	CASGGGARHNIQYF	TGTGCCAGCGGCGGGGGCGCGAGGCACAACATTCAGTACTTC
few	TRBV5-8	TRBJ2-7	.	CASSKGQTYEQYF	TGTGCCAGCAGCAAGGGACAAACCTACGAGCAGTACTTC
.	TRBV2	TRBJ1-2	TRBD1	CASRETGQGNYGYTF	TGTGCCAGCAGGGAAACCGGACAGGGCAACTATGGCTACACCTTC
.	TRBV19	TRBJ1-2	TRBD1	CASTDRQGGHYGYTF	TGTGCCAGTACCGACAGACAGGGTGGACACTATGGCTACACCTTC
once	TRBV5-8	TRBJ1-5	TRBD1	CASSVNRGPGYSNQPQHF	TGTGCCAGCAGCGTCAACAGGGGGCCGGGATATAGCAATCAGCCCCAGCATTTT
.	TRBV18	TRBJ1-4	TRBD1	CASSPPLDRAEKLFF	TGTGCCAGCTCACCACCGTTGGACAGGGCTGAAAAACTGTTTTTT
.	TRBV2	TRBJ2-7	.	CASSRGGSGTAYEQYF	TGTGCCAGCAGCAGGGGAGGAAGCGGGACGGCCTACGAGCAGTACTTC
once	TRBV4-1	TRBJ2-7	TRBD2	CASSQEMASGTYEQYF	TGCGCCAGCAGCCAAGAAATGGCTAGCGGGACCTACGAGCAGTACTTC
.	TRBV28	TRBJ1-4	.	CASSPGLSNEKLFF	TGTGCCAGCAGTCCGGGACTATCGAATGAAAAACTGTTTTTT